In this sample, the clone carrying this T cell receptor beta chain turned up a few times. The target antigen is unknown. As every portion of the isolated RNA was reverse transcribed, the sequencing read expressed TCRB transcripts. Clones were read by immunoSEQ multiplex PCR, and TCRdb kept only the in-frame ones, dropping some. The sample lists 160,000 or so clones, just over 8% occurring once. Sorting with CD45RO/CCR7/CD25/CD127/CD95/CD27 yielded naive, central memory, regulatory and stem-like memory CD4+ cells. The CDR3 extends over 13 amino acids. The germline gives CDR1 LNHDA, CDR2 SQIVND (reference sequence). V lost 4 bases and J 5 bases, leaving 11 bases between the germline ends. The data derive from a study of beta chain features in type 1 diabetes. Regarding the study as a whole: Moderately but significantly shorter TCRB CDR3s were found in Type 1 diabetes patients in all four CD4+ subsets. Within the patient group, naive, central memory and Treg TCRB repertoires appeared more similar to each other than within healthy donors.

The specimen was central memory CD4+ T cells from blood. The genes are TRBV19 and TRBJ2-5, with D maybe TRBD1 (6 bases). The receptor's source is a woman aged 18-30 years with type 1 diabetes. CDR3 DNA: TGTGCCAGTAGTACCGTAAGGGGGGAGACCCAGTACTTC. Residues: CASSTVRGETQYF. Full variable domain (rest looked up from reference TRBV19 and TRBJ2-5): DGGITQSPKYLFRKEGQNVTLSCEQNLNHDAMYWYRQDPGQGLRLIYYSQIVNDFQKGDIAEGYSVSREKKESFPLTVTSAQKNPTAFYLCASSTVRGETQYFGPGTRLLVL.